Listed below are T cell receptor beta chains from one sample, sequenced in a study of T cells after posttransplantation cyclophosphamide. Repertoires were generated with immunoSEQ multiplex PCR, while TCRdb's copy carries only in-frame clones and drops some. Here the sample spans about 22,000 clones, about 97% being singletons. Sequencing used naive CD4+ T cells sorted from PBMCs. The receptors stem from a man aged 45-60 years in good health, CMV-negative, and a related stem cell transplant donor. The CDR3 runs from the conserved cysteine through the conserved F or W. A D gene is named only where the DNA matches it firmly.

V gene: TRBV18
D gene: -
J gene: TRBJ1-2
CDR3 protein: CASSQIEVYGYTF
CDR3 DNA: TGTGCCAGCTCACAAATTGAGGTCTATGGCTACACCTTC

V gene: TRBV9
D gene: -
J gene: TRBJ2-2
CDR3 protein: CASRRTGTNTGELFF
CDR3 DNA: TGTGCCAGCAGACGGACTGGAACGAACACCGGGGAGCTGTTTTTT

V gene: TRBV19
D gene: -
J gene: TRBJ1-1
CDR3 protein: CASSIVGAREAFF
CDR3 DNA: TGTGCCAGTAGTATAGTTGGCGCGCGGGAAGCTTTCTTT

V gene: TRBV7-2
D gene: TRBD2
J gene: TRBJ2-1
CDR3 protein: CASRRSRTSNEQFF
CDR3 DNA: TGTGCCAGCAGAAGGAGCAGGACTAGCAATGAGCAGTTCTTC

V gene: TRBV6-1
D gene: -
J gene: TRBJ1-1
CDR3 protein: CASSEEYLQEAENTEAFF
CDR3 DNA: TGTGCCAGCAGTGAAGAGTATCTGCAGGAAGCAGAGAACACTGAAGCTTTCTTT

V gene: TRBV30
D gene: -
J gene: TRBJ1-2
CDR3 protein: CARTGDPYYGYTF
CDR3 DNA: TGTGCCCGTACGGGGGATCCCTACTATGGCTACACCTTC

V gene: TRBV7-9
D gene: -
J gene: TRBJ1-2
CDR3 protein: CASSLSGGAGSGYTF
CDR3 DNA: TGTGCCAGCAGCCTAAGTGGGGGGGCTGGAAGCGGCTACACCTTC

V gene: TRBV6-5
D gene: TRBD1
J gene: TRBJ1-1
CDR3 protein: CASSYSSTGQAAFF
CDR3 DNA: TGTGCCAGCAGTTACTCGAGTACCGGACAGGCGGCTTTCTTT

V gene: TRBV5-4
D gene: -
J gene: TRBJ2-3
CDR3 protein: CASSFGDTQYF
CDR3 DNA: TGTGCCAGCAGCTTCGGAGATACGCAGTATTTT

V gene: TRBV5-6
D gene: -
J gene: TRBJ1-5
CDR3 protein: CASTLRRQGNQPQHF
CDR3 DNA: TGTGCCAGCACCCTACGGAGACAGGGCAATCAGCCCCAGCATTTT

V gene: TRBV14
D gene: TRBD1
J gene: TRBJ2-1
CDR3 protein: CASSQGQGAGSYNEQFF
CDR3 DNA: TGTGCCAGCAGCCAAGGACAGGGGGCCGGTAGCTACAATGAGCAGTTCTTC

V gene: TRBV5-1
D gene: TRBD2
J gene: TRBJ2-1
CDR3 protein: CASRWDYYNEQFF
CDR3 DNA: TGCGCCAGCAGATGGGACTACTACAATGAGCAGTTCTTC

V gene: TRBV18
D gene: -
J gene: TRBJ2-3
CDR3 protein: CASSPPGVVADTQYF
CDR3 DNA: TGTGCCAGCTCACCCCCGGGGGTGGTGGCAGATACGCAGTATTTT

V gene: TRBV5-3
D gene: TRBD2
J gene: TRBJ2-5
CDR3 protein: CARSLAGLLPQETQYF
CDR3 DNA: TGTGCCAGAAGCTTAGCGGGACTACTACCCCAAGAGACCCAGTACTTC

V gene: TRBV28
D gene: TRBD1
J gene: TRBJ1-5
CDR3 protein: CASSPGTGEDQPQHF
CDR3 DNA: TGTGCCAGCAGTCCCGGGACAGGGGAGGATCAGCCCCAGCATTTT

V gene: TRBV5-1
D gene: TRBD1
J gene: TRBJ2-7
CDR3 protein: CASSLVSLGQGPSYEQYF
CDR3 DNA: TGCGCCAGCAGCTTGGTCTCTTTGGGACAGGGACCTTCCTACGAGCAGTACTTC

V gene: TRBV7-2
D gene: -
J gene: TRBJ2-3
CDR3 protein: CASSKVRPYRSTDTQYF
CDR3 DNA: TGTGCCAGCAGCAAGGTCCGGCCCTACAGGAGCACAGATACGCAGTATTTT